Listed below are T cell receptor beta chains from one sample, sequenced in a study of blood T cell repertoires in COVID-19. Sequencing was performed with immunoSEQ multiplex PCR; in TCRdb, only in-frame clones are kept and a portion is missing. The table includes some 400,000 clones, more than 70% detected once. The material sequenced was PBMCs or T cells enriched from blood (not recorded which). The origin of the receptors is a man aged 30 to 45 who had recovered from COVID-19. Each CDR3 is given with its conserved first and last residue. D genes are given only for firm matches. Rows may omit the clone size; those that give it use once, few, many or a size class.

TRBV11-3	.	.	TRBJ1-1	TGTGCCAGCAGCTTAGACCGGAACACTGAAGCTTTCTTT	CASSLDRNTEAFF
TRBV5-1	TRBD2	.	TRBJ2-1	TGCGCCAGCAGCCGCGGGACTAGCGGGGGTTACAATGAGCAGTTCTTC	CASSRGTSGGYNEQFF
TRBV7-6	.	.	TRBJ2-1	TGTGCCAGCAGCAGGACAGCGATCTACAATGAGCAGTTCTTC	CASSRTAIYNEQFF
TRBV6-1	.	.	TRBJ1-6	TGTGCCAGCAGTGAAGGGCCCAATTCACCCCTCCACTTT	CASSEGPNSPLHF
TRBV30	.	few	TRBJ1-4	TGTGCCTGGACCGGCCGGGCAACTAATGAAAAACTGTTTTTT	CAWTGRATNEKLFF
TRBV5-6	.	few	TRBJ1-1	TGTGCCAGCAGCTTGGCATTGCGGGAAGCTTTCTTT	CASSLALREAFF
TRBV5-1	.	.	TRBJ1-6	TGCGCCAGCAGCCCTGGGCAGGAAGAATTCAAACCCCTCCACTTT	CASSPGQEEFKPLHF
TRBV6-2/TRBV6-3	.	.	TRBJ1-4	TGTGCCAGCAGTTATCCGACAGCTTGGGCTGAAAAACTGTTTTTT	CASSYPTAWAEKLFF
TRBV10-3	.	.	TRBJ1-5	TGTGCCATCAGTGAGTCTAACAATCAGCCCCAGCATTTT	CAISESNNQPQHF
TRBV7-9	.	.	TRBJ2-3	TGTGCCAGCAGCCGCCTCGGTACGCAGTATTTT	CASSRLGTQYF
TRBV5-6	.	.	TRBJ2-1	TGTGCCAGCAGCTTGGCCCCGGCAGGGTATAATGAGCAGTTCTTC	CASSLAPAGYNEQFF
TRBV6-5	TRBD1	few	TRBJ1-3	TGTGCCAGCAGAGACAGGGAGAACACCATATATTTT	CASRDRENTIYF
TRBV3-1/TRBV3-2	TRBD1	.	TRBJ1-2	TGTGCCAGCAGCCAAGTTTCCGGACAGGGTAACTATGGCTACACCTTC	CASSQVSGQGNYGYTF
TRBV9	.	.	TRBJ2-1	TGTGCCAGCAGCCTGATCCGGGTTACAGGGATGAATGAGCAGTTCTTC	CASSLIRVTGMNEQFF
TRBV3-1/TRBV3-2	TRBD1	once	TRBJ1-4	TGTGCCAGCAGTTACAGGGGGCGGAAGGGTGAAAAACTGTTTTTT	CASSYRGRKGEKLFF
TRBV7-2	.	.	TRBJ1-4	TGTGCCAGCAGTCGCTCACTTGCAACTAATGAAAAACTGTTTTTT	CASSRSLATNEKLFF